The following is a T cell receptor (beta chain) sequence with its context. The data were taken from a study of shared clonotypes between healthy human individuals. This CDR3 spans 13 amino acids. Trimming shortened V by 5 bases and J by 1 base, and 6 bases separated the two germline ends. Germline V gives CDR1 SQVTM, CDR2 ANQGSEA. Sequencing was performed with immunoSEQ multiplex PCR; in TCRdb, only in-frame clones are kept and a portion is missing. In the table there are about 600,000 clones, 97% of which are singletons. The sequenced sample consisted of naive CD4+ T cells sorted from blood. Subset of the sample: CD45RA+ positively selected. This receptor was taken from a woman aged 25 to 39 in good health. The gene calls are TRBV29-1 and TRBJ2-6; no clear D gene. CDR3 in DNA: TGCAGCGTTAACCCTTCTGGGGCCAACGTCCTGACTTTC. Its translation is CSVNPSGANVLTF.